This T cell receptor beta chain is drawn from a study of patients and donors after allogeneic stem cell transplantation. The length of the CDR3 is 15 residues. Germline CDR1 is SGHRS and CDR2 is YFSETQ. The ends were cut back, 2 bases at V and 0 bases at J, with 11 bases in the middle. TCRdb fed the RT-PCR reads into MiXCR, producing one record per CDR3 protein. The table has roughly 880,000 distinct CDR3 sequences, more than 15% seen once. Sequencing was performed on blood, either unsorted or a sorted T cell fraction (not recorded which). The chain combines TRBV5-1 with TRBJ1-1; D is unclear. This clonotype originated in a human donor who was either an allogeneic HSCT recipient or a stem cell or donor lymphocyte infusion donor (not recorded which). It is not recorded whose cells these are; they may come from a transplant donor. The chain's CDR3 is CASSLTPDMNTEAFF. The CDR3 DNA reads TGCGCCAGCAGCTTAACACCCGACATGAACACTGAAGCTTTCTTT.